The T cell receptor beta chain described here comes from a study of T cell changes during pregnancy in multiple sclerosis. Clones were sequenced by immunoSEQ multiplex PCR, and TCRdb holds only the in-frame ones, with some missing. Among fewer than 90,000 clones, approximately 94% were seen once, and the ten largest hold 0.84%. Trimming cost V 1 base and J 6 bases, with 10 bases left between them. From germline, CDR1 is SGHRS and CDR2 YFSETQ. The CDR3 consists of 14 residues. The sequence derives from a female donor with multiple sclerosis, enrolled in a pregnancy study. The sequencing used peripheral blood, collected in the third trimester of pregnancy. The chain carries TRBV5-1 and TRBJ1-4, with D hard to call. The CDR3 region is CASSLTPGDEKLFF. CDR3 in DNA: TGCGCCAGCAGCTTGACACCCGGGGATGAAAAACTGTTTTTT.